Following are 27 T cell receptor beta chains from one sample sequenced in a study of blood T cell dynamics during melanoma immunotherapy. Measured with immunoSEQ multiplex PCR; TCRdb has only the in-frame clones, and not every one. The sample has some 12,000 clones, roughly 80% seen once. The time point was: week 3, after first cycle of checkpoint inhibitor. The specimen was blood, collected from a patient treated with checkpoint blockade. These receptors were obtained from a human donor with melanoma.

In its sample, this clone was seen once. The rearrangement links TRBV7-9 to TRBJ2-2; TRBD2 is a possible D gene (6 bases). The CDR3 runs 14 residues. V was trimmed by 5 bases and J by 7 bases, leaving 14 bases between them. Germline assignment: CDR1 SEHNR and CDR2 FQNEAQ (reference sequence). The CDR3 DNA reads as TGTGCCAGCAGCCGCGGAGGGCTCAGCGGGGAGCTGTTTTTT. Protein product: CASSRGGLSGELFF.

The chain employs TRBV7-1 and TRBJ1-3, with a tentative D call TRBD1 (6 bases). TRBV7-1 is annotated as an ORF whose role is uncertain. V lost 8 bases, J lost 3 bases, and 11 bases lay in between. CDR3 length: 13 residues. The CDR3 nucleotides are TGTGCCAGCTCGGGGGGCGGTGGAAACACCATATATTTT. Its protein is CASSGGGGNTIYF.

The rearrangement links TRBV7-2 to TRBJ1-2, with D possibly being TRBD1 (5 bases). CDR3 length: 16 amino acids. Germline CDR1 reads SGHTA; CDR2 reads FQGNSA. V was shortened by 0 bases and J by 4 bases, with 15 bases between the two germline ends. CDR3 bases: TGTGCCAGCAGCTTAGCGCTCAGGGTTTCCTTCTATGGCTACACCTTC. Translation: CASSLALRVSFYGYTF.

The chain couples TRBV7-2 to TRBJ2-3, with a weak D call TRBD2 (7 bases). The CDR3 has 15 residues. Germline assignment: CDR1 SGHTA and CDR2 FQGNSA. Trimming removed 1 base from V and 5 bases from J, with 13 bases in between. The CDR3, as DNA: TGTGCCAGCAGCTTAGACGGGGGGCCGGGAGATACGCAGTATTTT. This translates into CASSLDGGPGDTQYF.

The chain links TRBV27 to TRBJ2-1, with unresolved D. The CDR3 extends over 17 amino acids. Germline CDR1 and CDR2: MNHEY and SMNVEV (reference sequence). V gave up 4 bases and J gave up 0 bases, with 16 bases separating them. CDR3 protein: CASSYSGLPSSYNEQFF. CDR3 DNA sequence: TGTGCCAGCAGTTACTCCGGCCTCCCCAGCTCCTACAATGAGCAGTTCTTC.

In DNA, the CDR3 is TGTGCCAGCAGCGTGACTAGCGGGAGGACAGATACGCAGTATTTT. Protein: CASSVTSGRTDTQYF. The chain couples TRBV9 to TRBJ2-3; 13 bases are a match to TRBD2. The length of the CDR3 is 15 residues. Germline V gene sequence: CDR1 SGDLS, CDR2 YYNGEE. V gave up 2 bases and J gave up 3 bases; unmatched junction bases: 0.

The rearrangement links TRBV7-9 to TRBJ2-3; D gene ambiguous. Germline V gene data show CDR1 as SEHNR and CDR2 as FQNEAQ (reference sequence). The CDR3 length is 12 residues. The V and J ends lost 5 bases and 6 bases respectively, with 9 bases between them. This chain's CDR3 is CASSRPRDTQYF. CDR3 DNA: TGTGCCAGCAGCCGACCAAGGGATACGCAGTATTTT.

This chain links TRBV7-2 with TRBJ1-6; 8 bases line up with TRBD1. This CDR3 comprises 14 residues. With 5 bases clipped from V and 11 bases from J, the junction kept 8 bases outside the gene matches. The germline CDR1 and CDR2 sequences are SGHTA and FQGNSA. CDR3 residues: CASSQGQGGAPLHF. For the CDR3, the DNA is TGTGCCAGCAGCCAAGGACAGGGAGGGGCACCCCTCCACTTT.

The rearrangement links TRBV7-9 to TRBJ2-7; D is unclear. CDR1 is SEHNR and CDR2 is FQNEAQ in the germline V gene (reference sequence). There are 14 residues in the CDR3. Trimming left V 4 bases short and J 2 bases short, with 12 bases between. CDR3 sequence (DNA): TGTGCCAGCAGCTCCTACGTGGGCGCCTACGAGCAGTACTTC. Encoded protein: CASSSYVGAYEQYF.

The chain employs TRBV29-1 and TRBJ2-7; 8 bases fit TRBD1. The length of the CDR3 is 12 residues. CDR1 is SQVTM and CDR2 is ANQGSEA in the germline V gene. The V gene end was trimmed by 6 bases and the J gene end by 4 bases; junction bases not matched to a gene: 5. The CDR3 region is CSVTQGAYEQYF. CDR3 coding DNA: TGCAGCGTCACCCAGGGGGCGTACGAGCAGTACTTC.

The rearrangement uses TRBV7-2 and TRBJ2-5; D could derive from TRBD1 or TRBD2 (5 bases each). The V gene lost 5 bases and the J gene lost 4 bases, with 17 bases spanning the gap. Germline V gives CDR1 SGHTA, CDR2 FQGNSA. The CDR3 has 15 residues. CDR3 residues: CASSLRGARAETQYF. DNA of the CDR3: TGTGCCAGCAGCCTAAGAGGGGCGAGGGCAGAGACCCAGTACTTC.

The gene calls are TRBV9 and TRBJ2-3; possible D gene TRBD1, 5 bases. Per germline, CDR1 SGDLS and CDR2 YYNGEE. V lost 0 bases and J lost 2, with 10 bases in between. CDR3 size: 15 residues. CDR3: CASSVEGHHTDTQYF. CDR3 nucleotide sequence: TGTGCCAGCAGCGTAGAGGGGCACCACACAGATACGCAGTATTTT.

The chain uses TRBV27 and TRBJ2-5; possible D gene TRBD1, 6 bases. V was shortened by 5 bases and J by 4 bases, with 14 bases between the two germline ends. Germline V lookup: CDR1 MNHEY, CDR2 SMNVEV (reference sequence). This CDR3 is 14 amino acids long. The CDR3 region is CASSTSAGVETQYF. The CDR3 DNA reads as TGTGCCAGCAGTACCTCGGCAGGGGTAGAGACCCAGTACTTC.

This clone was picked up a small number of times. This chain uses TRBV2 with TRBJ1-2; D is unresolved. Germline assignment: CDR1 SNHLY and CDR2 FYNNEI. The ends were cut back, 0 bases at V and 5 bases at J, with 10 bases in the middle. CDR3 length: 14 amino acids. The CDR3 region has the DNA TGTGCCAGCAGTGAAGCAGGGCAGAGATATGGCTACACCTTC. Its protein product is CASSEAGQRYGYTF. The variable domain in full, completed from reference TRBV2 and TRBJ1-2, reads EPEVTQTPSHQVTQMGQEVILRCVPISNHLYFYWYRQILGQKVEFLVSFYNNEISEKSEIFDDQFSVERPDGSNFTLKIRSTKLEDSAMYFCASSEAGQRYGYTFGSGTRLTVV.

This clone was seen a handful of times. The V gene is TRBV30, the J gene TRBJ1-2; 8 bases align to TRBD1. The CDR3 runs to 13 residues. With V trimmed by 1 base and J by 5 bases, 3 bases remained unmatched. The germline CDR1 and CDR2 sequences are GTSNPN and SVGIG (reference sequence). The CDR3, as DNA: TGTGCCTGGAGTGCTACAGGGGGGTATGGCTACACCTTC. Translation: CAWSATGGYGYTF.

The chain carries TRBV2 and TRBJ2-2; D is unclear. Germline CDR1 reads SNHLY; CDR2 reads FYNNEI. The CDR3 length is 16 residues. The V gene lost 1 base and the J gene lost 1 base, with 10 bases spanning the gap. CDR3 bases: TGTGCCAGCAGTGAAGAGTGGGTAGGGAACACCGGGGAGCTGTTTTTT. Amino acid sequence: CASSEEWVGNTGELFF. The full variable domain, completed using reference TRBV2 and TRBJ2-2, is EPEVTQTPSHQVTQMGQEVILRCVPISNHLYFYWYRQILGQKVEFLVSFYNNEISEKSEIFDDQFSVERPDGSNFTLKIRSTKLEDSAMYFCASSEEWVGNTGELFFGEGSRLTVL.

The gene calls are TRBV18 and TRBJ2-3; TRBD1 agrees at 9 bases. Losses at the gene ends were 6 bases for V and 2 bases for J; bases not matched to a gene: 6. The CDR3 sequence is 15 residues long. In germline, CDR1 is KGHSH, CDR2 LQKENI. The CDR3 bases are TGTGCCAGCTCGATGGGGACAGGGTCCACAGATACGCAGTATTTT. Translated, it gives CASSMGTGSTDTQYF.

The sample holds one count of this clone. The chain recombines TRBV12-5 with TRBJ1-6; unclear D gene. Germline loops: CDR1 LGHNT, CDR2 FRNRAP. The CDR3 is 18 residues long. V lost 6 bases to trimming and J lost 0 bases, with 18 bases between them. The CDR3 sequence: CASGFLLDGSSYNSPLHF. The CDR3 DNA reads TGTGCTAGTGGCTTCCTCCTGGACGGGAGCTCCTATAATTCACCCCTCCACTTT.

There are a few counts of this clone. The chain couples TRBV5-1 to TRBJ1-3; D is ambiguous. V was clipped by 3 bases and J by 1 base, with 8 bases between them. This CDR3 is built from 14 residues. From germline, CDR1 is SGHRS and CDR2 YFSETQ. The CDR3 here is CASSSTDSGNTIYF. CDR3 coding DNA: TGCGCCAGCAGCTCTACGGATTCTGGAAACACCATATATTTT.

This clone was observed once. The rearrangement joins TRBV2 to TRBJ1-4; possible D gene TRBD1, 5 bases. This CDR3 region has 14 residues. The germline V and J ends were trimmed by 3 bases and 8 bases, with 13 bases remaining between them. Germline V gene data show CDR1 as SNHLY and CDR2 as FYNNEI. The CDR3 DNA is TGTGCCAGCAGTGAGCTCAGGGCAAGGGAAAAACTGTTTTTT. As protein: CASSELRAREKLFF. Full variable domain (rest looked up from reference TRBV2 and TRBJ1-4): EPEVTQTPSHQVTQMGQEVILRCVPISNHLYFYWYRQILGQKVEFLVSFYNNEISEKSEIFDDQFSVERPDGSNFTLKIRSTKLEDSAMYFCASSELRAREKLFFGSGTQLSVL.

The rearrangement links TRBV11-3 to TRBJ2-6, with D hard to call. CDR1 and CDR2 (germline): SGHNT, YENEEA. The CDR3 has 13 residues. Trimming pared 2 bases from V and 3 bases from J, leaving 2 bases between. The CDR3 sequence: CASSLNGANVLTF. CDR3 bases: TGTGCCAGCAGCTTAAATGGGGCCAACGTCCTGACTTTC.

This CDR3 is CASSPLPGTVYEQYF. In nucleotides, the CDR3 is TGTGCCAGCAGCCCCCTACCGGGAACGGTTTACGAGCAGTACTTC. The rearrangement links TRBV7-2 to TRBJ2-5; tentatively, D is TRBD2 (5 bases). The J call is doubtful: the DNA matches TRBJ2-7 better. Germline V gives CDR1 SGHTA, CDR2 FQGNSA. The CDR3 has 15 residues.

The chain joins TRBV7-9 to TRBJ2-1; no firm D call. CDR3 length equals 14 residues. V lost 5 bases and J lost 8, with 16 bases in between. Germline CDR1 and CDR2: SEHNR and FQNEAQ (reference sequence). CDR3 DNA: TGTGCCAGCAGCCCCAGGCCTTTGTTGTATGAGCAGTTCTTC. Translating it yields CASSPRPLLYEQFF.

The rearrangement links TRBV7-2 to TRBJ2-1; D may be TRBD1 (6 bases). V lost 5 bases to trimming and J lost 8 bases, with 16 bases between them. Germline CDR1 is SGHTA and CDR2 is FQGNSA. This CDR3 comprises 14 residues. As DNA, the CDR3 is TGTGCCAGCAGCCCACAACAGGGAGATCATGAGCAGTTCTTC. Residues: CASSPQQGDHEQFF.

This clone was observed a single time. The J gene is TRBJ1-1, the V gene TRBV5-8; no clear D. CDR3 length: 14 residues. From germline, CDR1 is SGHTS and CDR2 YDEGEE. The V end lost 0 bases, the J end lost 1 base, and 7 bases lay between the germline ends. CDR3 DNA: TGTGCCAGCAGCTTGGGGGAGGGGAACACTGAAGCTTTCTTT. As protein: CASSLGEGNTEAFF.

The CDR3 is CASWGTGVTGELFF. DNA for the CDR3: TGTGCCAGCTGGGGGACAGGGGTCACCGGGGAGCTGTTTTTT. The chain joins TRBV27 to TRBJ2-2; the match to TRBD1 covers 10 bases. V shed 8 bases and J 4 bases; nucleotides not matched to a gene: 4. CDR1 and CDR2 (germline): MNHEY, SMNVEV (reference sequence). This CDR3 spans 14 amino acids.

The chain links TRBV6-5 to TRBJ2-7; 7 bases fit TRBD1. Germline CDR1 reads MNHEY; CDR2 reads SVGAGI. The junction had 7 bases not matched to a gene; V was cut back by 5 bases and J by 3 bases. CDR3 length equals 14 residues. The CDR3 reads CASSGGDSYYEQYF. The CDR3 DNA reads TGTGCCAGCAGTGGTGGGGACAGCTACTACGAGCAGTACTTC.